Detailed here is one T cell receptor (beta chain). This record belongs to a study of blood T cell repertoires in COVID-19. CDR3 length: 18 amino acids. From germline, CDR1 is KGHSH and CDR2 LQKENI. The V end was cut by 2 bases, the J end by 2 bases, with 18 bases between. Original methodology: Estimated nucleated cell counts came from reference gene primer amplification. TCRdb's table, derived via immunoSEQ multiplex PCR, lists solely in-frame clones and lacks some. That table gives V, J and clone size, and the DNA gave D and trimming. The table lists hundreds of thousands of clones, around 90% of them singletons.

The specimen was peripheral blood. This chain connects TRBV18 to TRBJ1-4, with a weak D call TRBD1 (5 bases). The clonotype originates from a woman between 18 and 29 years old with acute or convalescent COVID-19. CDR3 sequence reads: CASSPKSQGILTNEKLFF. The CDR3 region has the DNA TGTGCCAGCTCACCAAAGTCCCAGGGTATCCTGACTAATGAAAAACTGTTTTTT.